Given below is one T cell receptor (beta chain) in context. The sample comes from a study of T cells in Graves' hyperthyroidism and ophthalmopathy. Study-level information: Blood from the periphery was taken at initial diagnosis, before any treatment.

Germline CDR1 LNHDA, CDR2 SQIVND (reference sequence). The CDR3 runs 16 residues. Trimming at V came to 5 bases and at J to 7 bases, leaving 7 bases not matched to a gene. Authors of the study amplified TCR beta CDR3 regions from RNA transcripts. Carried out on the TCR CDR3, a first-round RT-PCR used the HTBI primer set. Via MiXCR, TCRdb re-called the multiplex PCR reads, giving one row per CDR3 protein. This table has around 400,000 distinct CDR3 sequences, 12% to 15% appearing once. Sample: blood. This clonotype was obtained from a woman aged 55-70 years with Graves' ophthalmopathy. V is TRBV19 and J is TRBJ2-2; 13 bases align to TRBD2. CDR3 DNA: TGTGCCAGTAGTCCGAGACTAGCGGGAGGTGGCGGGGAGCTGTTTTTT. This sequence encodes CASSPRLAGGGGELFF.